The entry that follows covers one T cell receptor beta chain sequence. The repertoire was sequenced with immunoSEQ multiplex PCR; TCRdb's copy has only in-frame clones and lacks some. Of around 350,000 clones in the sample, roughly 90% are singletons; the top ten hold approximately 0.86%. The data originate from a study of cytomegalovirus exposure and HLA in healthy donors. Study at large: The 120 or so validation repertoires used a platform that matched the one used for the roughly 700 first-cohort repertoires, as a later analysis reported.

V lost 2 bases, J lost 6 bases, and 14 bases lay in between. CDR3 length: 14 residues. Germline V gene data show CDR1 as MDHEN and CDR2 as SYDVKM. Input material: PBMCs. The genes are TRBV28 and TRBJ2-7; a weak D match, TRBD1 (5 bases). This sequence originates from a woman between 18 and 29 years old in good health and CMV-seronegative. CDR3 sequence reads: CASSLQGGIGEQYF. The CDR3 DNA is TGTGCCAGCAGTTTACAGGGTGGGATTGGCGAGCAGTACTTC.